One and the same sample provided the 32 T cell receptor beta chains below, sequenced in a study of CD8 T cells in Susac syndrome. Reverse transcription of about 0.45 to 1 ug RNA was carried out with random hexamers. TCRdb re-analysed the immunoSEQ multiplex PCR reads in MiXCR, keeping a single row per CDR3 protein. The table includes under 200,000 distinct CDR3 sequences, more than 95% detected once. The sequencing input was CD4+ T cells from PBMCs. All receptors derive from a human donor with Susac syndrome.

The chain links TRBV5-1 to TRBJ2-7; no reliable D call. CDR3 length: 14 residues. V was clipped by 1 base and J by 1 base, with 9 bases between them. The V gene's germline CDR1 is SGHRS and CDR2 YFSETQ. CDR3 bases: TGCGCCAGCAGCTTGTTCGGGTATTCCTACGAGCAGTACTTC. Amino acid sequence: CASSLFGYSYEQYF.

The rearrangement links TRBV7-2 to TRBJ2-5; the D gene is possibly TRBD1 (6 bases). The V end lost 4 bases, the J end lost 5 bases, and 11 bases lay between the germline ends. Germline CDR1 reads SGHTA; CDR2 reads FQGNSA. The CDR3 loop spans 13 amino acids. The CDR3 DNA is TGTGCCAGCAGCTCCCCCCAGGGGGAGACCCAGTACTTC. This gives the protein CASSSPQGETQYF.

The V call is TRBV7-8, the J call TRBJ2-1; weak D call: TRBD1 (5 bases). The CDR3 sequence is 15 residues long. Trimming took off 4 bases at V and 4 bases at J, with 14 bases between the two ends. Germline V gene lookup returns CDR1 SGHVS and CDR2 FQNEAQ. The CDR3 protein is CASSSNTRQYNEQFF. The CDR3 DNA reads TGTGCCAGCAGCTCCAATACCCGACAGTACAATGAGCAGTTCTTC.

This clonotype was counted a single time. The J gene is TRBJ1-1, the V gene TRBV27; D call uncertain. Germline V CDR1 and CDR2: MNHEY, SMNVEV (reference sequence). V lost 1 base to trimming and J lost 3 bases, with 6 bases between them. The CDR3 covers 13 residues. The CDR3: CASSLYPYTEAFF. DNA of the CDR3: TGTGCCAGCAGTTTATATCCCTACACTGAAGCTTTCTTT.

The chain employs TRBV15 and TRBJ2-1; D possibly corresponds to TRBD2 (6 bases). Germline V lookup: CDR1 LNHNV, CDR2 YYDKDF (reference sequence). V lost 1 base and J 6 bases, leaving 19 bases between the germline ends. The CDR3 is 17 amino acids. The CDR3, as DNA: TGTGCCACCAGCAGAGCCTCCGGGACTCCCGGGGGCAATGAGCAGTTCTTC. Translated, it gives CATSRASGTPGGNEQFF. Filled out from reference TRBV15 and TRBJ2-1, the complete variable domain reads DAMVIQNPRYQVTQFGKPVTLSCSQTLNHNVMYWYQQKSSQAPKLLFHYYDKDFNNEADTPDNFQSRRPNTSFCFLDIRSPGLGDTAMYLCATSRASGTPGGNEQFFGPGTRLTVL.

The rearrangement uses TRBV12-3 or TRBV12-4 and TRBJ2-2; 7 bases are shared with TRBD1. V lost 6 bases and J lost 1; bases outside the gene matches: 8. The CDR3 is made up of 16 amino acids. CDR3 in amino acids: CASRPYRGMNTGELFF. The CDR3, as DNA: TGTGCCAGCAGGCCCTACAGGGGAATGAACACCGGGGAGCTGTTTTTT.

The V and J genes are TRBV28 and TRBJ2-1; 8 nucleotides line up with TRBD2. Trimming at V came to 7 bases and at J to 4 bases, leaving 9 bases not matched to a gene. The CDR3 is 15 residues long. Germline lookup yields CDR1 MDHEN and CDR2 SYDVKM. The CDR3 loop reads CASTPAGETYNEQFF. The DNA of the CDR3 is TGTGCCAGCACGCCAGCGGGAGAAACGTACAATGAGCAGTTCTTC.

The chain couples TRBV5-1 to TRBJ1-1; D remains unclear. CDR3 length equals 15 residues. Germline V gives CDR1 SGHRS, CDR2 YFSETQ. V lost 4 bases to trimming and J lost 0 bases, with 13 bases between them. The CDR3 reads CASSPLGRMNTEAFF. CDR3 DNA: TGCGCCAGCAGCCCCCTTGGGAGGATGAACACTGAAGCTTTCTTT.

The chain combines TRBV30 with TRBJ2-1; TRBD1 might be the D (6 bases). The CDR3 runs to 15 residues. V was pared by 1 base and J by 2 bases, with 12 bases between. CDR1 is GTSNPN and CDR2 is SVGIG in the germline V gene (reference sequence). CDR3 amino acids: CAWSAGTSTYNEQFF. CDR3 coding DNA: TGTGCCTGGAGTGCCGGGACATCAACCTACAATGAGCAGTTCTTC.

V gene TRBV14 combines with J gene TRBJ2-7, with D possibly being TRBD2 (7 bases). CDR1 is SGHDN, CDR2 FVKESK, per germline. The CDR3 covers 16 residues. With 0 bases removed from V and 5 bases from J, the gap between germline ends came to 17 bases. CDR3 nucleotides: TGTGCCAGCAGCCAAGATAGGGGGAGGGCCGTCCACGAGCAGTACTTC. Translated: CASSQDRGRAVHEQYF.

V and J are TRBV4-3 and TRBJ2-7; D may be TRBD1 or TRBD2 (5 bases each). Germline V gene lookup returns CDR1 LGHNA and CDR2 YSLEER. CDR3 size: 14 residues. Trimming cost V 4 bases and J 2 bases, with 12 bases left between them. CDR3 coding DNA: TGCGCCAGCAGCCGGGGACGGGGACCCTACGAGCAGTACGTC. Its translation is CASSRGRGPYEQYV.

The chain combines TRBV18 with TRBJ2-1; 7 positions match TRBD2. The germline V gene encodes CDR1 KGHSH and CDR2 LQKENI. The CDR3 runs to 15 residues. Unmatched junction bases numbered 7, after V lost 2 bases and J lost 6 bases. The CDR3 reads CASSPTLAVSNEQFF. Written as DNA, the CDR3 is TGTGCCAGCTCACCAACCCTAGCGGTCTCCAATGAGCAGTTCTTC.

This clonotype was seen just once. The rearrangement uses TRBV12-3 or TRBV12-4 and TRBJ2-5; no reliable D call. This CDR3 is 14 amino acids long. V lost 6 bases to trimming and J lost 7 bases, with 18 bases between them. CDR3: CASSLNNRRGTQYF. The CDR3 nucleotides are TGTGCCAGCAGCTTAAATAACCGACGCGGGACCCAGTACTTC.

The chain couples TRBV7-2 to TRBJ2-4; D is unclear. CDR3 length: 12 residues. V shed 3 bases and J shed 1 base, with 1 base lying between them. Germline V gene lookup returns CDR1 SGHTA and CDR2 FQGNSA. DNA of the CDR3: TGTGCCAGCAGCTTCGCCAAAAACATTCAGTACTTC. The encoded protein is CASSFAKNIQYF. The entire variable domain, with the rest obtained from reference TRBV7-2 and TRBJ2-4, is as follows: GAGVSQSPSNKVTEKGKDVELRCDPISGHTALYWYRQSLGQGLEFLIYFQGNSAPDKSGLPSDRFSAERTGGSVSTLTIQRTQQEDSAVYLCASSFAKNIQYFGAGTRLSVL.

This clonotype was seen once. The chain combines TRBV29-1 with TRBJ1-2, with 7 bases lining up with TRBD1. CDR3 length: 13 residues. Germline V gene data show CDR1 as SQVTM and CDR2 as ANQGSEA. After removal of 7 bases from V and 5 bases from J, the junction contained 10 bases not matched to a gene. The CDR3 region has the DNA TGCAGCGGGGGGGAGACAGGGAGTTATGGCTACACCTTC. Translated, it gives CSGGETGSYGYTF.

J is TRBJ2-5 and V is TRBV6-2 or TRBV6-3, with unresolved D. Germline V lookup: CDR1 MNHEY, CDR2 SVGEGT. The V and J ends lost 8 bases and 1 base respectively, with 17 bases between them. The length of the CDR3 is 15 residues. The CDR3 nucleotides are TGTGCCAGCCGCCTTCTATCACGGCTCCAAGAGACCCAGTACTTC. Protein product: CASRLLSRLQETQYF.

This clonotype was observed once. The genes are TRBV25-1 and TRBJ1-4, with D possibly TRBD1 on 5 matching bases. Trimming took off 6 bases at V and 9 bases at J, with 8 bases between the two ends. Germline V gives CDR1 MGHDK, CDR2 SYGVNS. There are 11 residues in the CDR3. The DNA of the CDR3 is TGTGCCAGCAGGACGGACAAAAAACTGTTTTTT. This encodes CASRTDKKLFF. Looking up the rest from reference TRBV25-1 and TRBJ1-4 gives the full variable domain: EADIYQTPRYLVIGTGKKITLECSQTMGHDKMYWYQQDPGMELHLIHYSYGVNSTEKGDLSSESTVSRIRTEHFPLTLESARPSHTSQYLCASRTDKKLFFGSGTQLSVL.

In DNA form, the CDR3 reads TGTGCCACCAGTGATCTCACAGGGGCGGGTGGCTACACCTTC. This encodes CATSDLTGAGGYTF. The chain combines TRBV24-1 with TRBJ1-2, with 7 bases fitting TRBD1. CDR1 is KGHDR and CDR2 is SFDVKD in the germline V gene. The CDR3 covers 14 residues. V lost 3 bases and J lost 7; bases outside the gene matches: 7.

The chain couples TRBV5-1 to TRBJ2-5, with TRBD1 as a possible D gene (6 bases). Looked up from germline, CDR1 is SGHRS and CDR2 is YFSETQ. The CDR3 covers 16 residues. V was cut by 1 base and J by 2 bases, with 15 bases left in between. CDR3 DNA sequence: TGCGCCAGCAGCTTGACGGGACATCTCCTTCAAGAGACCCAGTACTTC. It specifies CASSLTGHLLQETQYF. The full variable domain, in which reference TRBV5-1 and TRBJ2-5 provide the parts outside the CDR3, is KAGVTQTPRYLIKTRGQQVTLSCSPISGHRSVSWYQQTPGQGLQFLFEYFSETQRNKGNFPGRFSGRQFSNSRSEMNVSTLELGDSALYLCASSLTGHLLQETQYFGPGTRLLVL.

The rearrangement joins TRBV30 to TRBJ2-7, with a tentative D call TRBD2 (6 bases). CDR3 length: 14 residues. V dropped 2 bases and J dropped 9 bases, with 20 bases sitting between them. The germline gives CDR1 GTSNPN, CDR2 SVGIG (reference sequence). CDR3 bases: TGTGCCTGGAGTATGGGGCGGGAAGAGAGTCGGCAGTACTTC. Protein: CAWSMGREESRQYF.

This clonotype has just one count. V and J are TRBV9 and TRBJ2-5; 7 bases fit TRBD1. V was clipped by 4 bases and J by 2 bases; unmatched bases: 5. There are 14 residues in the CDR3. Germline CDR1 SGDLS, CDR2 YYNGEE. In nucleotides, the CDR3 is TGTGCCAGCAGCACCCGGGACAGACAAGAGACCCAGTACTTC. It codes for CASSTRDRQETQYF.

The chain carries TRBV30 and TRBJ1-5; D may be TRBD1 (6 bases). Trimming took off 5 bases at V and 6 bases at J, with 20 bases between the two ends. Germline CDR1 is GTSNPN and CDR2 is SVGIG (reference sequence). This CDR3 has 15 amino acids. The DNA for the CDR3 is TGTGCCTGGGCCCCCACAGGGTCCGGGGGTCAGCCCCAGCATTTT. Translating it yields CAWAPTGSGGQPQHF. The full variable domain, in which reference TRBV30 and TRBJ1-5 provide the parts outside the CDR3, is SQTIHQWPATLVQPVGSPLSLECTVEGTSNPNLYWYRQAAGRGLQLLFYSVGIGQISSEVPQNLSASRPQDRQFILSSKKLLLSDSGFYLCAWAPTGSGGQPQHFGDGTRLSIL.

The chain is built from TRBV6-5 and TRBJ1-1, with TRBD1 as a possible D gene (6 bases). Per the germline V gene, CDR1 is MNHEY and CDR2 is SVGAGI. The V and J ends lost 5 bases and 1 base respectively, with 11 bases between them. CDR3 length: 14 residues. This CDR3 is CASSQGHQNTEAFF. CDR3 DNA sequence: TGTGCCAGCAGTCAGGGACATCAGAACACTGAAGCTTTCTTT.

This clonotype occurred once. V is TRBV5-1 and J is TRBJ2-7; the match to TRBD2 covers 7 bases. V was clipped by 6 bases and J by 3 bases; unmatched bases: 9. The V gene's germline CDR1 is SGHRS and CDR2 YFSETQ. This CDR3 region has 14 residues. CDR3 sequence reads: CASTKSSGFYEQYF. The CDR3 region has the DNA TGCGCCAGCACCAAATCTAGCGGTTTCTACGAGCAGTACTTC.

V and J are TRBV6-2 or TRBV6-3 and TRBJ2-1; 8 nucleotides agree with TRBD1. Germline CDR1 and CDR2: MNHEY and SVGEGT. The V and J ends lost 4 bases and 8 bases, in that order; junction bases with no gene match: 10. The CDR3 has 15 amino acids. The CDR3 region is CASSWDGVRGHEQFF. Written as DNA, the CDR3 is TGTGCCAGCAGTTGGGACGGGGTCAGGGGGCATGAGCAGTTCTTC.

This clonotype is a singleton in its sample. V is TRBV7-2 and J is TRBJ2-3; TRBD1 matches 10 bases. Losses at the gene ends were 4 bases for V and 5 bases for J; bases not matched to a gene: 6. CDR1 is SGHTA, CDR2 FQGNSA, per germline. The CDR3 sequence is 15 residues long. The CDR3 protein is CASSSTGQGIDTQYF. In DNA, the CDR3 is TGTGCCAGCAGCTCAACGGGACAGGGGATAGATACGCAGTATTTT. The full variable domain, its missing parts supplied by reference TRBV7-2 and TRBJ2-3, is GAGVSQSPSNKVTEKGKDVELRCDPISGHTALYWYRQSLGQGLEFLIYFQGNSAPDKSGLPSDRFSAERTGGSVSTLTIQRTQQEDSAVYLCASSSTGQGIDTQYFGPGTRLTVL.

CDR3 residues: CASSQAGDTNYGYTF. Written as DNA, the CDR3 is TGTGCCAGCAGCCAAGCAGGGGATACTAACTATGGCTACACCTTC. The V call is TRBV4-2, the J call TRBJ1-2, with D possibly matching TRBD1 (6 bases). CDR1 and CDR2 (germline): LGHNA, YNFKEQ. V was clipped by 1 base and J by 0 bases, with 9 bases between them. This CDR3 contains 15 residues.

This sequence joins TRBV9 and TRBJ1-1; D unclear. V was trimmed by 4 bases and J by 4 bases, leaving 14 bases between them. The CDR3 totals 14 residues. Germline loops: CDR1 SGDLS, CDR2 YYNGEE. This chain's CDR3 is CASSLGRTVTEAFF. CDR3 DNA: TGTGCCAGCAGCCTCGGACGGACGGTCACTGAAGCTTTCTTT.

This clonotype was seen a single time. The chain carries TRBV4-3 and TRBJ2-2, with D unresolved. V was shortened by 3 bases and J by 3 bases, with 11 bases between the two germline ends. The germline gives CDR1 LGHNA, CDR2 YSLEER. The CDR3 runs 15 residues. The CDR3, as DNA: TGCGCCAGCAGCCAGACACCACCGGACACCGGGGAGCTGTTTTTT. Amino acids: CASSQTPPDTGELFF.

The chain recombines TRBV9 with TRBJ2-6, with 8 bases matching TRBD2. In germline, CDR1 is SGDLS, CDR2 YYNGEE. After removal of 6 bases from V and 3 bases from J, the junction contained 11 bases not matched to a gene. The CDR3 is 17 residues long. CDR3 region: CASTAGTRLFGANVLTF. The CDR3 coding sequence is TGTGCCAGCACCGCCGGGACTAGGCTCTTTGGGGCCAACGTCCTGACTTTC.

This chain joins TRBV2 and TRBJ2-3; TRBD1 agrees at 8 bases. The V gene end was trimmed by 3 bases and the J gene end by 3 bases; junction bases not matched to a gene: 2. From germline, CDR1 is SNHLY and CDR2 FYNNEI. This CDR3 has 14 amino acids. The CDR3 DNA is TGTGCCAGCAGTGACCGGACAGGGACAGATACGCAGTATTTT. Amino acid sequence: CASSDRTGTDTQYF.

In DNA, the CDR3 is TGTGCCTGGAGTGAGACGGGCAATCAGCCCCAGCATTTT. Encoded protein: CAWSETGNQPQHF. The chain recombines TRBV30 with TRBJ1-5, with D uncertain. This CDR3 comprises 13 residues. From germline, CDR1 is GTSNPN and CDR2 SVGIG (reference sequence). The V end lost 1 base, the J end lost 2 bases, and 6 bases lay between the germline ends.